This T cell receptor (beta chain) originates from a study of blood T cell repertoires in COVID-19. Study background: PBMCs, B-cell-depleted T cells, or T cells provided the cDNA or gDNA that made up the material.

Sequenced by immunoSEQ multiplex PCR; TCRdb stores in-frame clones only, minus some. In the table there are fewer than 450,000 clones, about 88% of which are singletons. Everyone who took part was about 18 to 90 years old, and they came from 20 to 25 US areas. CDR3 length: 16 residues. The germline CDR1 and CDR2 sequences are SGHRS and YFSETQ. V dropped 2 bases and J dropped 5; count of bases not matched to a gene: 8. Sequencing input: PBMCs or T cells enriched from blood (not recorded which). The chain has TRBV5-1 and TRBJ2-3; 10 nucleotides align to TRBD2. This clonotype originated in a woman aged 18 to 35 who had recovered from COVID-19. The CDR3 protein is CASSLRAGGLGDTQYF. For the CDR3, the DNA is TGCGCCAGCAGCTTAAGAGCGGGGGGGCTGGGAGATACGCAGTATTTT.